Following are 3 T cell receptor beta chains from one sample sequenced in a study of T cell clonality in common variable immunodeficiency. No antigens are known for them. Study findings and constraints: Fewer deletions and N-nucleotide insertions were reportedly seen in common variable immunodeficiency TCR beta sequences.

Method: immunoSEQ multiplex PCR; TCRdb's copy keeps in-frame clones and lacks some. The sample has 20,000 or so clones, none seen only once. The sample was peripheral blood mononuclear cells. Receptor source: a human donor with common variable immunodeficiency.

This clone was recorded many times. The CDR3 is cut off 3 residues early in the read; its end comes from the germline J gene. J is TRBJ1-5 and V is TRBV20-1, with TRBD1 matching 8 bases. The CDR3 is 16 amino acids. In germline, CDR1 is DFQATT, CDR2 SNEGSKA (reference sequence). The trim removed 0 bases at V and 4 bases at J, leaving 8 bases unmatched. The CDR3 DNA, read in part, is TGCAGTGCTAGAGATCCCGGGACAGGACTAAATCAGCCC. Its protein product is CSARDPGTGLNQP. The whole CDR3 region reads CSARDPGTGLNQPQHF.

This clone was recorded many times. The observed sequence ends 3 residues before the CDR3 terminus, with the missing tail filled in from the germline J gene. This chain uses TRBV5-1 with TRBJ2-7, with 8 bases aligning to TRBD2. The junction had 10 bases not matched to a gene; V was cut back by 0 bases and J by 5 bases. Germline lookup yields CDR1 SGHRS and CDR2 YFSETQ. This CDR3 contains 16 residues. CDR3 DNA (partial): TGCGCCAGCAGCTTGGCCGTGACTAGCGCTCAGCACGAG. Amino acids: CASSLAVTSAQHE. The full CDR3 sequence reads CASSLAVTSAQHEQYF.

This clone was seen repeatedly, ten times or more. The read terminates 3 residues before the CDR3 end, so the remaining end is supplied by the germline J gene. The chain joins TRBV5-1 to TRBJ2-5; TRBD2 matches 11 bases. Germline CDR1 reads SGHRS; CDR2 reads YFSETQ. Germline trimming cut 0 bases from V and 6 bases from J; bases unmatched to any gene: 4. The CDR3 has 15 amino acids. The covered CDR3 bases are TGCGCCAGCAGCTTGGTAGCGGGAGGGCCACAGACC. Protein: CASSLVAGGPQT. The whole CDR3 region reads CASSLVAGGPQTQYF.